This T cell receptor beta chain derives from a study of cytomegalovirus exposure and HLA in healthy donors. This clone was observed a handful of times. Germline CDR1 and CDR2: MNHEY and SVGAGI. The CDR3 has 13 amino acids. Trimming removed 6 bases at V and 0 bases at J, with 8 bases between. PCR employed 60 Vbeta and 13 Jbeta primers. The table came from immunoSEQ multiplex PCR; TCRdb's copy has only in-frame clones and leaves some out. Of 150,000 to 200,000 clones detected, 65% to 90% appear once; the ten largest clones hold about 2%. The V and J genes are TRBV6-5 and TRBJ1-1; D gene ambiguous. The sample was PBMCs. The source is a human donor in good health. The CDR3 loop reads CASSTQLNTEAFF. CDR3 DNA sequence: TGTGCCAGCAGCACCCAGTTGAACACTGAAGCTTTCTTT.